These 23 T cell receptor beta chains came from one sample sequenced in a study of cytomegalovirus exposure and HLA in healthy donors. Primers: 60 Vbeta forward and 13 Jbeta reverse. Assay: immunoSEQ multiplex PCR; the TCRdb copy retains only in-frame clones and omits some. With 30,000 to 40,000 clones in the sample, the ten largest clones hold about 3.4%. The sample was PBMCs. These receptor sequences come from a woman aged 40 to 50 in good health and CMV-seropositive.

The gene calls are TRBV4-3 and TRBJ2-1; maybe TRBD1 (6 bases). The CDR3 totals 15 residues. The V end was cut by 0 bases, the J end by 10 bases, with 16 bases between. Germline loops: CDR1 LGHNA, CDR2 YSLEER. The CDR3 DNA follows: TGCGCCAGCAGCCAAGATTACCTGGGGGCCGGGGAGCAGTTCTTC. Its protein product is CASSQDYLGAGEQFF.

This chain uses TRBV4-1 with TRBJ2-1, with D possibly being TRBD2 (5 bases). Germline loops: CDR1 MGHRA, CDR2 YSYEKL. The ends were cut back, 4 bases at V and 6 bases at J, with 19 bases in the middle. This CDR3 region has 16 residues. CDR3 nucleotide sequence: TGCGCCAGCAGCCCGCCTCGAGGGAGCAGCGGCAATGAGCAGTTCTTC. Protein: CASSPPRGSSGNEQFF.

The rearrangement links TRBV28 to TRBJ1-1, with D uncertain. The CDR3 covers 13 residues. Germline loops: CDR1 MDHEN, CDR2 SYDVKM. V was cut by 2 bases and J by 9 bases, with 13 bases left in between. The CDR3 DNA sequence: TGTGCCAGCAGTTTAGATGTAGGACTTAAAGCTTTCTTT. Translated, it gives CASSLDVGLKAFF.

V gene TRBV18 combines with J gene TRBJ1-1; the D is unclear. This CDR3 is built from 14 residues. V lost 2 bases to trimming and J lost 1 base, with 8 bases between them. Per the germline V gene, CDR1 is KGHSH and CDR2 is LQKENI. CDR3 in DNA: TGTGCCAGCTCACCATTGCTAGGGAACACTGAAGCTTTCTTT. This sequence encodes CASSPLLGNTEAFF.

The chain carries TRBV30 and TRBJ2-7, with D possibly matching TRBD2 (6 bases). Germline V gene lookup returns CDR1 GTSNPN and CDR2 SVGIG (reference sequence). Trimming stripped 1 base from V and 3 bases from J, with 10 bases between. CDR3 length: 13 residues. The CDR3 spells CAWSAGVSYEQYF. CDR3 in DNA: TGTGCCTGGAGTGCGGGAGTAAGCTACGAGCAGTACTTC.

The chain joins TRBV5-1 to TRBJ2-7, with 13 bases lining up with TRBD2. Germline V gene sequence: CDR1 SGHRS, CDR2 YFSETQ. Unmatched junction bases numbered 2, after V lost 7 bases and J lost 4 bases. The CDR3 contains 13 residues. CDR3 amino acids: CASGTSGVYEQYF. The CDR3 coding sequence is TGCGCCAGCGGGACTAGCGGGGTTTACGAGCAGTACTTC.

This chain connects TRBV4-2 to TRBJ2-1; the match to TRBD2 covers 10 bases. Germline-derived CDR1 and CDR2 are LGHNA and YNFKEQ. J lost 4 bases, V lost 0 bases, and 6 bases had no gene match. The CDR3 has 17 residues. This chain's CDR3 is CASSQDQTSGIYNEQFF. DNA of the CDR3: TGTGCCAGCAGCCAAGATCAAACTAGCGGGATTTACAATGAGCAGTTCTTC.

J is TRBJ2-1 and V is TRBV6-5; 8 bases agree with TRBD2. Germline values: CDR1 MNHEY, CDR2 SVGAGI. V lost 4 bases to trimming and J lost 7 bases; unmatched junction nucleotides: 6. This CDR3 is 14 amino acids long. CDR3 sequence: CASSWGLVGNEQFF. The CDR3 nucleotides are TGTGCCAGCAGTTGGGGACTAGTAGGTAATGAGCAGTTCTTC.

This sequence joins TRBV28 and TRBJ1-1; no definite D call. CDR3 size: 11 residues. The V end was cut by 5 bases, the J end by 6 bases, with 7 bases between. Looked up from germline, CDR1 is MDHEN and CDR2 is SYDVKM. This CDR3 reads CASSPGSEAFF. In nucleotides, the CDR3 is TGTGCCAGCAGTCCGGGGTCTGAAGCTTTCTTT.

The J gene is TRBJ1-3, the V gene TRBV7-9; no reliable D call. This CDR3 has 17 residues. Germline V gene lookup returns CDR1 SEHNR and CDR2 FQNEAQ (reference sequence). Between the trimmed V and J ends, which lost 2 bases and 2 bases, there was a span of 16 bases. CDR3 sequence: CASSLRPVGIAGNTIYF. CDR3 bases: TGTGCCAGCAGCTTAAGACCAGTCGGGATAGCTGGAAACACCATATATTTT.

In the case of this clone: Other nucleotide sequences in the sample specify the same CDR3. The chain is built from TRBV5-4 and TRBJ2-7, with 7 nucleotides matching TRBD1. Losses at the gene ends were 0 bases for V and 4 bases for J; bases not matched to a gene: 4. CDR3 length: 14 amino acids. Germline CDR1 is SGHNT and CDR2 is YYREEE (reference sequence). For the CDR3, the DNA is TGTGCCAGCAGCTTGGGACAGGGAGCTTACGAGCAGTACTTC. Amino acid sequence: CASSLGQGAYEQYF.

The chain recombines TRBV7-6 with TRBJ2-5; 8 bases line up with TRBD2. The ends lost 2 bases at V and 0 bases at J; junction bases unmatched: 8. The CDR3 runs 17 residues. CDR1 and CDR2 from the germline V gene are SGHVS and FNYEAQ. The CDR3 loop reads CASSLWYSGEYQETQYF. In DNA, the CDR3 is TGTGCCAGCAGCTTATGGTATAGCGGGGAGTACCAAGAGACCCAGTACTTC.

CDR3 residues: CSAEGQDTQYF. DNA of the CDR3: TGCAGTGCTGAGGGCCAAGATACGCAGTATTTT. This chain joins TRBV20-1 and TRBJ2-3; possible D gene TRBD2, 5 bases. Germline values: CDR1 DFQATT, CDR2 SNEGSKA (reference sequence). The CDR3 is 11 residues long. V was clipped by 5 bases and J by 5 bases, with 8 bases between them.

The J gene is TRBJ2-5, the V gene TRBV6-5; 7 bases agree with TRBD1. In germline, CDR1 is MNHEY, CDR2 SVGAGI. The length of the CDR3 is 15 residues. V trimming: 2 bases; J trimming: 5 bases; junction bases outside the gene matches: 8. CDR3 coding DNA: TGTGCCAGCAGTTACACTAGGGGGCGGATGGAGACCCAGTACTTC. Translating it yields CASSYTRGRMETQYF.

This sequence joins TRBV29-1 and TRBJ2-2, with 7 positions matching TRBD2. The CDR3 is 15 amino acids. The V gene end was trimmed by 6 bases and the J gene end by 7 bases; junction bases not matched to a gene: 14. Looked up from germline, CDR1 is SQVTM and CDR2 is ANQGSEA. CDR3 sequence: CSVQLADKRDGELFF. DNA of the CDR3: TGCAGCGTCCAGCTAGCGGACAAAAGGGACGGGGAGCTGTTTTTT.

The CDR3 is CASSEVAAGTGGPGELFF. The CDR3 DNA follows: TGTGCCAGCAGTGAAGTTGCAGCGGGGACAGGGGGCCCCGGGGAGCTGTTTTTT. V usage is TRBV2 and J usage is TRBJ2-2, with 12 bases lining up with TRBD1. V dropped 1 base and J dropped 6; count of bases not matched to a gene: 9. The CDR3 has 18 residues. Germline V CDR1 and CDR2: SNHLY, FYNNEI.

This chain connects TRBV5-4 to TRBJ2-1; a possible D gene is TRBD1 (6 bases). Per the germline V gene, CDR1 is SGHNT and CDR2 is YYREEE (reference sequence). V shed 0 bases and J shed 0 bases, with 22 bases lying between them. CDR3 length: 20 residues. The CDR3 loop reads CASSLVRSKYRASSYNEQFF. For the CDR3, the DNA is TGTGCCAGCAGCTTGGTACGCAGTAAATACAGGGCCAGCTCCTACAATGAGCAGTTCTTC.

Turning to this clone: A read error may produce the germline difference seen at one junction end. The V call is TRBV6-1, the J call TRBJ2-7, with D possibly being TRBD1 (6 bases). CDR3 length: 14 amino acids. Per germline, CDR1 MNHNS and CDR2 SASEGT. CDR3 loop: CASRYGTNSYEQHF. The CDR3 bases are TGTGCCAGCAGGTACGGGACAAATAGCTACGAGCAGCACTTC.

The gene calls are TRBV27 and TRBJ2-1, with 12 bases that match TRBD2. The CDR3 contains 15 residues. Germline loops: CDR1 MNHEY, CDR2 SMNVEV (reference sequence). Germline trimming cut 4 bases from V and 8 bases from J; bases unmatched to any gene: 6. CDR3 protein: CASSCRTSGMDEQFF. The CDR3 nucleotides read TGTGCCAGCAGTTGCAGGACTAGCGGGATGGATGAGCAGTTCTTC.

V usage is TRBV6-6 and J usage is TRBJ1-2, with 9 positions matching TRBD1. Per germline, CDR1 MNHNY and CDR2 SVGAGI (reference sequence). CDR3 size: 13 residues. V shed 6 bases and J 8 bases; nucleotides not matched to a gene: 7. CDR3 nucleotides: TGTGCCAGCAGCAAACAGGGGGCAGAAGGCTACACCTTC. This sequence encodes CASSKQGAEGYTF.

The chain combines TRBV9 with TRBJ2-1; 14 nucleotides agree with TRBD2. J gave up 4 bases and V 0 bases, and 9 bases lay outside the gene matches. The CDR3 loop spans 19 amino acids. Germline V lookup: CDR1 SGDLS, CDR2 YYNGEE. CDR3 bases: TGTGCCAGCAGCGTAGGCTACGGGACTAGCGGGAGACGGTACAATGAGCAGTTCTTC. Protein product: CASSVGYGTSGRRYNEQFF.

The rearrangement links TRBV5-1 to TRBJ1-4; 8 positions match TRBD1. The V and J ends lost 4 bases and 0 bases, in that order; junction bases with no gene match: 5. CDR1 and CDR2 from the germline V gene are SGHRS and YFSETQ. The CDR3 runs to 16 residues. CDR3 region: CASSIGQGATNEKLFF. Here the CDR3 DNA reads TGCGCCAGCAGCATCGGACAGGGCGCAACTAATGAAAAACTGTTTTTT.

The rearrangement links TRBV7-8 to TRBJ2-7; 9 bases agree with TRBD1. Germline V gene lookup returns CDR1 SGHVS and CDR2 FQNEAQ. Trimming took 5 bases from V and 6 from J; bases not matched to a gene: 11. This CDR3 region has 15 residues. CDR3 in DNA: TGTGCCAGCAGCATAACCGGGACAGGGTCAATCGAGCAGTACTTC. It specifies CASSITGTGSIEQYF.